This T cell receptor beta chain derives from a study of CD8+ T cells in alopecia areata. Overall study context: Tofacitinib ran 6 to 18 months, followed by 6 months off drug.

Germline-derived CDR1 and CDR2 are SQVTM and ANQGSEA. Germline trimming cut 3 bases from V and 8 bases from J; bases unmatched to any gene: 6. The CDR3 is made up of 12 amino acids. Samples from alopecia areata patients were lesional scalp punch biopsies and peripheral blood. It was cDNA, reverse transcribed from extracted RNA, that served as the sequencing template. The protocol was immunoSEQ multiplex PCR, while the TCRdb copy is restricted to in-frame clones and leaves out a portion. The table lists about 190,000 clones, 50% to 75% of them singletons. Here the sequenced sample was CD4+ T cells sorted from blood, taken at week 0. The chain employs TRBV29-1 and TRBJ1-2, with 7 bases identical to TRBD1. This TCR came from a human donor with alopecia areata. The chain's CDR3 is CSVDRTGAGYTF. The CDR3 DNA reads as TGCAGCGTTGACCGGACAGGAGCAGGCTACACCTTC.